This paragraph reports one TCR beta chain. No antigen is known for it. Germline-derived CDR1 and CDR2 are MNHNS and SASEGT. Unmatched junction bases numbered 8, after V lost 4 bases and J lost 2 bases. The CDR3 extends over 15 amino acids. PCR was performed using 60 Vbeta and 13 Jbeta primers. In the authors' methods: In a later analysis, about 11 million of tens of millions of unique beta chains occurred in at least two donors. The assay was immunoSEQ multiplex PCR, and TCRdb's table has in-frame clones only and misses some. V, J and clone size derive from that table, while D and trimming were established from the DNA sequence. The top ten clones hold around 10% of a sample with 60,000 to 75,000 clones, 80% to 90% of them seen once. The entry originates in a study of cytomegalovirus exposure and HLA in healthy donors. General study results and limits: The majority of CMV-associated TCR beta chains were reported as apparently HLA-restricted in a later analysis.

The chain combines TRBV6-1 with TRBJ2-7; 7 bases map to TRBD2. The sample comprised PBMCs. This sequence originates from a woman aged 25 to 39 in good health and CMV-seropositive. The CDR3 is CASSGGRAGTYEQYF. For the CDR3, the DNA is TGTGCCAGCAGTGGTGGGCGAGCGGGGACCTACGAGCAGTACTTC.